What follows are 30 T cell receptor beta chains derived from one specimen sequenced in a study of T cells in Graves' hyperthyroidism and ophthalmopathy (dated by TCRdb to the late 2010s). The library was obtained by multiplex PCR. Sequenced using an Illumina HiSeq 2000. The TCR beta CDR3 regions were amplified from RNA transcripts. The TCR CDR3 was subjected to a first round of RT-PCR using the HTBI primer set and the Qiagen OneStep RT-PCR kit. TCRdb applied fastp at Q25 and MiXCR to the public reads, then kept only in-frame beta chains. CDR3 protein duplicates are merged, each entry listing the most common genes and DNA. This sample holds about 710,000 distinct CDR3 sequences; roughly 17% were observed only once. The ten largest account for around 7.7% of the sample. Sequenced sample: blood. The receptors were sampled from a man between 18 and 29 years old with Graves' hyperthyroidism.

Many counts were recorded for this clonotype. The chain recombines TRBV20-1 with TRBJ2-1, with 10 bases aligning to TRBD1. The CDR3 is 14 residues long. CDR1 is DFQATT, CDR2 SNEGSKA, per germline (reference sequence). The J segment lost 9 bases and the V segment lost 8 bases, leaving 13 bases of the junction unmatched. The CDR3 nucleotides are TGCAGTCCCTCCTTGACAGGGGGCCAGGGTGAGCAGTTCTTC. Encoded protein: CSPSLTGGQGEQFF.

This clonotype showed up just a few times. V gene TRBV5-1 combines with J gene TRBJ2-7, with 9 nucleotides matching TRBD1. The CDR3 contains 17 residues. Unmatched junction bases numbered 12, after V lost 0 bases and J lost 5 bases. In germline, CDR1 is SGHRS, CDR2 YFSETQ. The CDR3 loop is CASSLVVGGTGLNEQYF. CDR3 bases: TGCGCCAGCAGCTTGGTTGTGGGAGGGACAGGGTTGAACGAGCAGTACTTC.

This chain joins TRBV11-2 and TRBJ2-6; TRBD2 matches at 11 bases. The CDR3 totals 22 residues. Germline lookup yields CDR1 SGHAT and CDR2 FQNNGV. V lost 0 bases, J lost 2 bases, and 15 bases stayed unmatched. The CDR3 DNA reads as TGTGCCAGCAGCTTAGAGGCGGGCCTGGCGACTAGCGGGGAAACTGGGGCCAACGTCCTGACTTTC. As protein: CASSLEAGLATSGETGANVLTF.

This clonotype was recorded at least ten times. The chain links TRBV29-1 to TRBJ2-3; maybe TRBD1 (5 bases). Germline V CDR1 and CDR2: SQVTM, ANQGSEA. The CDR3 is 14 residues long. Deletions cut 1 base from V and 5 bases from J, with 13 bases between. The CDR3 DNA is TGCAGCGTTGAAGGTGACAGTAGGGAAGATACGCAGTATTTT. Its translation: CSVEGDSREDTQYF.

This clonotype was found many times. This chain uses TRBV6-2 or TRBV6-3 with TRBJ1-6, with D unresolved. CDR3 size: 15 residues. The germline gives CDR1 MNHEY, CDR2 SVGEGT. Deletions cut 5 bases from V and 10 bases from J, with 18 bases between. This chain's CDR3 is CASSTLRTRGSPLHF. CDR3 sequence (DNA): TGTGCCAGCAGTACACTCCGGACGAGAGGATCACCCCTCCACTTT.

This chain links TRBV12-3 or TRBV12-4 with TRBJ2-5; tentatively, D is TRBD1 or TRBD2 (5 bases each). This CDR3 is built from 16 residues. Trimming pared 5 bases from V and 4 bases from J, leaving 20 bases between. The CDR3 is CASSPTLAMGPETQYF. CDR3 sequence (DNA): TGTGCCAGCAGTCCGACTCTAGCCATGGGGCCAGAGACCCAGTACTTC.

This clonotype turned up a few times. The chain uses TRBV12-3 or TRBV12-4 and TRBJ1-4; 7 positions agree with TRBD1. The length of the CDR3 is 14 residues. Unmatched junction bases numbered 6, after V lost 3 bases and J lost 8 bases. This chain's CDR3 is CASSLTGYREKLFF. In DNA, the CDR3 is TGTGCCAGCAGTTTGACAGGGTATCGAGAAAAACTGTTTTTT.

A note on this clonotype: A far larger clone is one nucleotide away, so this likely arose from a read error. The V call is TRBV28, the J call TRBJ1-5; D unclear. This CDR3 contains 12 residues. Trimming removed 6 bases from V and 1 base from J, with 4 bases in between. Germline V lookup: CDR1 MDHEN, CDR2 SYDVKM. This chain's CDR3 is CASRLSNQPQHF. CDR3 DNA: TGTGCCAGCAGGTTGAGCAATCAGCCCCAGCATTTT.

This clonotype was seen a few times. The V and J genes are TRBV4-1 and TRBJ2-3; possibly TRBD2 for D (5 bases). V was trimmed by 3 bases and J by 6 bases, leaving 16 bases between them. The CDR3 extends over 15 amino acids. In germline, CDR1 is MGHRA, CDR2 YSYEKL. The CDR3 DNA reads TGCGCCAGCAGCCACCTACCTCTGAGGGTGGATACGCAGTATTTT. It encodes CASSHLPLRVDTQYF.

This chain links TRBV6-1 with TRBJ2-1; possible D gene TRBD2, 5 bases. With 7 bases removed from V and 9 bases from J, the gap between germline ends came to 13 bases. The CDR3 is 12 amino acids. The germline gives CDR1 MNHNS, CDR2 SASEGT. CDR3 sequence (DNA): TGTGCCAGCAACACCCTTAGCGTTGAGCAGTTCTTC. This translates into CASNTLSVEQFF.

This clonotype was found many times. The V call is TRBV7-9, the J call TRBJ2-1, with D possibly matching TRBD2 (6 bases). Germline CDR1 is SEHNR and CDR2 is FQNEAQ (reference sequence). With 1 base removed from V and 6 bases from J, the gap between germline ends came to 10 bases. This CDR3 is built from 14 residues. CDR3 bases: TGTGCCAGCAGCTTAGACGGGAGTCGCAATGAGCAGTTCTTC. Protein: CASSLDGSRNEQFF. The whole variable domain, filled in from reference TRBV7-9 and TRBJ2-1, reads DTGVSQNPRHKITKRGQNVTFRCDPISEHNRLYWYRQTLGQGPEFLTYFQNEAQLEKSRLLSDRFSAERPKGSFSTLEIQRTEQGDSAMYLCASSLDGSRNEQFFGPGTRLTVL.

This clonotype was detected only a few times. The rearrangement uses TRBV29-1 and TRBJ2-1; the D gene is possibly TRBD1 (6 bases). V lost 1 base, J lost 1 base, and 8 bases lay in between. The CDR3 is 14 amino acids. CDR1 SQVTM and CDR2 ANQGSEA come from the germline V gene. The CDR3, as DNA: TGCAGCGTTGAAGCAGGGGCTTCCTACAATGAGCAGTTCTTC. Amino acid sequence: CSVEAGASYNEQFF.

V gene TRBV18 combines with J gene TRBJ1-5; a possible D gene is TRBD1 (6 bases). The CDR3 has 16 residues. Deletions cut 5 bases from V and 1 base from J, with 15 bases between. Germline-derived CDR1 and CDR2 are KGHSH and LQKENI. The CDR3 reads CASSRGGRDSNQPQHF. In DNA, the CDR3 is TGTGCCAGCTCAAGGGGGGGCCGGGACAGCAATCAGCCCCAGCATTTT.

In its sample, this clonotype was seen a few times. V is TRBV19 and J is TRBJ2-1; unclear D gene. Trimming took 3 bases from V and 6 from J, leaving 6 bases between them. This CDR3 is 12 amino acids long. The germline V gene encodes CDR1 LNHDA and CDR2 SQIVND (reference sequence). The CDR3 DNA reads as TGTGCCAGTAGTATGGCGGTCAATGAGCAGTTCTTC. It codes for CASSMAVNEQFF.

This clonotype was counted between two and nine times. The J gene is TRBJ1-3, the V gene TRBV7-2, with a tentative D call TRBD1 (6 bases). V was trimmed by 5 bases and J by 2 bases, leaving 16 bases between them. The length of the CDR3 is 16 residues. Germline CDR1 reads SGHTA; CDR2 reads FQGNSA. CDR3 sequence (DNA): TGTGCCAGCAGCCTAAATCCCCCAGGGGCTGGAAACACCATATATTTT. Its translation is CASSLNPPGAGNTIYF.

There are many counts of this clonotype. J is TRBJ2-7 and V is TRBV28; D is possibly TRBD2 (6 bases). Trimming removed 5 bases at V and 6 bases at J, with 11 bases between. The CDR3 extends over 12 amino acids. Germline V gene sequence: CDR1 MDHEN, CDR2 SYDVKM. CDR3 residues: CASSPRDFEQYF. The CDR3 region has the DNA TGTGCCAGCAGTCCACGGGACTTCGAGCAGTACTTC.

CDR3 nucleotides: TGTGCCAGCGCTCAATGGGCAGGGTCTTCCTACGAGCAGTACTTC. Protein sequence: CASAQWAGSSYEQYF. The chain recombines TRBV28 with TRBJ2-7; TRBD1 might be the D (5 bases). Germline-derived CDR1 and CDR2 are MDHEN and SYDVKM. Trimming took off 8 bases at V and 1 base at J, with 18 bases between the two ends. CDR3 length: 15 residues.

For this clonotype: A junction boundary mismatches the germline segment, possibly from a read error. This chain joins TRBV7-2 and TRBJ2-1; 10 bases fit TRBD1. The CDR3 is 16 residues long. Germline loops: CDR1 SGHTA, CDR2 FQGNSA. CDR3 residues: CANSPRTGGAYNEQFF. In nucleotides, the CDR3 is TGTGCCAACAGCCCCAGGACAGGGGGGGCGTACAATGAGCAGTTCTTC.

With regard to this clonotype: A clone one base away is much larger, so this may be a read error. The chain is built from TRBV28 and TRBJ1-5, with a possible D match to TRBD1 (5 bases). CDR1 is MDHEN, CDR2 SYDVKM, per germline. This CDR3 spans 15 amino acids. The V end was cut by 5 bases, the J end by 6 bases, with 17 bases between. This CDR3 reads CASSKGRGTTQPQHF. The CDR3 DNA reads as TGTGCCAGCAGTAAGGGTCGGGGCACTACTCAGCCCCAGCATTTT.

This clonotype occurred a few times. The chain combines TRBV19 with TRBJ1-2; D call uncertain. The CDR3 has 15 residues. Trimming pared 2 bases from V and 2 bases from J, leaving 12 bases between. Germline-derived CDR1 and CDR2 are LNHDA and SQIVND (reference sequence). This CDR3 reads CASSISPGRNYGYTF. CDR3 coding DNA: TGTGCCAGTAGTATATCACCTGGACGGAACTATGGCTACACCTTC.

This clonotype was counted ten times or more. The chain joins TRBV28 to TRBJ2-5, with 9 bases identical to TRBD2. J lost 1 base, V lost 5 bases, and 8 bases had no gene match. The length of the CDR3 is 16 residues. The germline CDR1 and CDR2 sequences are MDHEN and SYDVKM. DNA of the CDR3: TGTGCCAGCAGTGTTCTAGCGGGAAAGTTCCAAGAGACCCAGTACTTC. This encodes CASSVLAGKFQETQYF.

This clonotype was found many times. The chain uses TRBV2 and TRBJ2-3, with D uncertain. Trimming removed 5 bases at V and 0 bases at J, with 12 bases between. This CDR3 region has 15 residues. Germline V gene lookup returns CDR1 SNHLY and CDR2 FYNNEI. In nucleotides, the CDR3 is TGTGCCAGCAGTTCACTGACCAGTAGCACAGATACGCAGTATTTT. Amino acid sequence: CASSSLTSSTDTQYF.

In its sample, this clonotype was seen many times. CDR3 amino acids: CASSLSSRPYNEQFF. CDR3 nucleotides: TGTGCCAGCAGTTTATCGTCCAGGCCCTACAATGAGCAGTTCTTC. The V and J genes are TRBV27 and TRBJ2-1; D not resolved. Germline values: CDR1 MNHEY, CDR2 SMNVEV (reference sequence). The CDR3 is 15 residues long. The ends were cut back, 0 bases at V and 2 bases at J, with 8 bases in the middle.

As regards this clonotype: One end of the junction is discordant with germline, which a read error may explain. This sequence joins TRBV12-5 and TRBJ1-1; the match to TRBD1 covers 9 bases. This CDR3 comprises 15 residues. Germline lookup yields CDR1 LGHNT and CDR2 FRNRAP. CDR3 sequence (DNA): TGTGCTAGTGGTTTGGACATAACAGGGGGCACTGAGGCTTTCTTT. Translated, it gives CASGLDITGGTEAFF. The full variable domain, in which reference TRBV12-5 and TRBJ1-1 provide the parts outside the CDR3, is DARVTQTPRHKVTEMGQEVTMRCQPILGHNTVFWYRQTMMQGLELLAYFRNRAPLDDSGMPKDRFSAEMPDATLATLKIQPSEPRDSAVYFCASGLDITGGTEAFFGQGTRLTVV.

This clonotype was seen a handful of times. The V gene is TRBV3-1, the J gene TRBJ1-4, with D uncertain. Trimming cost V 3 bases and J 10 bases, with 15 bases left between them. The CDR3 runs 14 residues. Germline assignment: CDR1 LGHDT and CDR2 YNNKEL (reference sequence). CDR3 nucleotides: TGTGCCAGCAGCCATGCGATCATTAGCGGAAAACTGTTTTTT. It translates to CASSHAIISGKLFF.

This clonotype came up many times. For the CDR3, the DNA is TGTGCCAGCAGCTTGGAGATCGGGGAGCTGTTTTTT. Translating it yields CASSLEIGELFF. This rearrangement joins TRBV7-9 to TRBJ2-2; D call uncertain. Germline assignment: CDR1 SEHNR and CDR2 FQNEAQ (reference sequence). V lost 3 bases and J lost 7, with 6 bases in between. The CDR3 has 12 residues.

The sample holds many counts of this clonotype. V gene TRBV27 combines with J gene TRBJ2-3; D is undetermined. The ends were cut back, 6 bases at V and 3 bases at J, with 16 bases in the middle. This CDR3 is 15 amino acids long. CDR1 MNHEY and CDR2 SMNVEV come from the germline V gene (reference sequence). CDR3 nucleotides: TGTGCCAGCAGCGCCTATCGGCAGGCTACAGATACGCAGTATTTT. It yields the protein CASSAYRQATDTQYF.

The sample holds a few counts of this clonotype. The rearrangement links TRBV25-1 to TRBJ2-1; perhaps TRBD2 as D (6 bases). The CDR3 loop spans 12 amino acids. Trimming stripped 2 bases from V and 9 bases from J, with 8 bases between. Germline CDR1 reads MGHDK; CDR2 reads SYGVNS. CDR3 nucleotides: TGTGCCAGCAGTGAAGGGAGGAGTGAGCAGTTCTTC. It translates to CASSEGRSEQFF. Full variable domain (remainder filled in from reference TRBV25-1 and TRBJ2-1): EADIYQTPRYLVIGTGKKITLECSQTMGHDKMYWYQQDPGMELHLIHYSYGVNSTEKGDLSSESTVSRIRTEHFPLTLESARPSHTSQYLCASSEGRSEQFFGPGTRLTVL.

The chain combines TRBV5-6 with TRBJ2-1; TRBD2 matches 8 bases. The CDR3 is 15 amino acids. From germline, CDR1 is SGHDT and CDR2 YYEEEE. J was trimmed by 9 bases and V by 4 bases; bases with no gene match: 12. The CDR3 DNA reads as TGTGCCAGCAGCCAACTAGCGGAGTCTAGCCTTGAGCAGTTCTTC. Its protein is CASSQLAESSLEQFF.

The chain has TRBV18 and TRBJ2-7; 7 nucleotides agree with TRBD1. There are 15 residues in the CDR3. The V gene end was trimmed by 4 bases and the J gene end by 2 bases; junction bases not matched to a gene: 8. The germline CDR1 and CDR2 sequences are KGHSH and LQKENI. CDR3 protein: CASSRFGTETYEQYF. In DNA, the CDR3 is TGTGCCAGCTCACGTTTCGGGACAGAAACCTACGAGCAGTACTTC.